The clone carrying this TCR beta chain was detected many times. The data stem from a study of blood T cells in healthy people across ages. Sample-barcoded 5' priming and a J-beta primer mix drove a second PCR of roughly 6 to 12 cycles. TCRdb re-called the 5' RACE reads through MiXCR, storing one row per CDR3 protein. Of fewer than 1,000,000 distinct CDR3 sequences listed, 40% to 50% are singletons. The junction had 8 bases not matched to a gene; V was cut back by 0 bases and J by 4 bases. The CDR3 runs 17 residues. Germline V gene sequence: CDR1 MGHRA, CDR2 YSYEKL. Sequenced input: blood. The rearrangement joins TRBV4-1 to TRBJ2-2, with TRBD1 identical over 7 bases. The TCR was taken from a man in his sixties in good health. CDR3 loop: CASSQDYRGPPTGELFF. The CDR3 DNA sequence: TGCGCCAGCAGCCAAGATTACAGGGGCCCACCCACCGGGGAGCTGTTTTTT.